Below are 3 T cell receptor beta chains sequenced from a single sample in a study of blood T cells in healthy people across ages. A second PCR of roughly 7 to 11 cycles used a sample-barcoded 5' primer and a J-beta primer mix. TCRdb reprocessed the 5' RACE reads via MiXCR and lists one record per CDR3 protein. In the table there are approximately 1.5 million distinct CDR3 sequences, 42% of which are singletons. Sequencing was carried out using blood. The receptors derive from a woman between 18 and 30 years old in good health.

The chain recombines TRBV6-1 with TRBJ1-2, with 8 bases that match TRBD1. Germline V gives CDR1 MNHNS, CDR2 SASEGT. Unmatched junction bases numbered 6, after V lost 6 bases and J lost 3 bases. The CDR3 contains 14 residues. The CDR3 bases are TGTGCCAGCAGGAGGACAGGGACTCACTATGGCTACACCTTC. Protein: CASRRTGTHYGYTF.

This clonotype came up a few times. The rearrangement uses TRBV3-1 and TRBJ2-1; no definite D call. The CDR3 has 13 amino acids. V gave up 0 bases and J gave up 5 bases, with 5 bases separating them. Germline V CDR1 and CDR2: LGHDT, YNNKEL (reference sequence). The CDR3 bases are TGTGCCAGCAGCCAAGATTTTCACAATGAGCAGTTCTTC. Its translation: CASSQDFHNEQFF.

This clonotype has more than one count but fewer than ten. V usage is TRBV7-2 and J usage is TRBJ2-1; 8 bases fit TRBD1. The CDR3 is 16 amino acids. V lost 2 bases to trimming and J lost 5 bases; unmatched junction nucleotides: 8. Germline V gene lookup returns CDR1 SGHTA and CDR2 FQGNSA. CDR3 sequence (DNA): TGTGCCAGCAGCTTAAATCCAGGGGGCATAAACAATGAGCAGTTCTTC. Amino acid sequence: CASSLNPGGINNEQFF.